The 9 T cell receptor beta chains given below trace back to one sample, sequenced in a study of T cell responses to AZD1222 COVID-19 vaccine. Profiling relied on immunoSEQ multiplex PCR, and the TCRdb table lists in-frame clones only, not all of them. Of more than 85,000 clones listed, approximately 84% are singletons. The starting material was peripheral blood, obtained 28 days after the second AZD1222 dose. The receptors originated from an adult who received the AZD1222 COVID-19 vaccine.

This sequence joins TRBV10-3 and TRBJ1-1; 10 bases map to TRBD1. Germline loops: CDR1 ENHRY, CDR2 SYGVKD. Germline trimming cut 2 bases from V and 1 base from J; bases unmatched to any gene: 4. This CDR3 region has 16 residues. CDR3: CAISEPRDRGNTEAFF. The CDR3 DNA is TGTGCCATCAGTGAGCCCCGGGACAGGGGGAACACTGAAGCTTTCTTT.

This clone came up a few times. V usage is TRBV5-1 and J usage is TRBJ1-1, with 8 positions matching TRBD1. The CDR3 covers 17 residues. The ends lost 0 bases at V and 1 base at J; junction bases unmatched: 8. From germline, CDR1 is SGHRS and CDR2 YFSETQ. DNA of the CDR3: TGCGCCAGCAGCTTGGGGGCAGGGGGCTTTCGGAACACTGAAGCTTTCTTT. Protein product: CASSLGAGGFRNTEAFF. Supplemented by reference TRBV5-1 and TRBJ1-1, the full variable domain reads KAGVTQTPRYLIKTRGQQVTLSCSPISGHRSVSWYQQTPGQGLQFLFEYFSETQRNKGNFPGRFSGRQFSNSRSEMNVSTLELGDSALYLCASSLGAGGFRNTEAFFGQGTRLTVV.

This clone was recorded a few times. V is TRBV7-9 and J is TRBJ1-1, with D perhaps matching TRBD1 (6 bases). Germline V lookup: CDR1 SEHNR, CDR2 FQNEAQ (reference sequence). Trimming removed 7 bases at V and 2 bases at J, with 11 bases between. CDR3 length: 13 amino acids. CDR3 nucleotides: TGTGCCAGCACTGCACAGGGAAACACTGAAGCTTTCTTT. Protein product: CASTAQGNTEAFF.

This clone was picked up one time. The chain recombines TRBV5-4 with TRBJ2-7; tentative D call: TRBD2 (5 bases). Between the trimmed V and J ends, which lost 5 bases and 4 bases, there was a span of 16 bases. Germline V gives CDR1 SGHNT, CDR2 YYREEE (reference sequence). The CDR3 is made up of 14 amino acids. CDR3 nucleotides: TGTGCCAGCAGGGCGGATCTTTCGGGGTACGAGCAGTACTTC. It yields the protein CASRADLSGYEQYF.

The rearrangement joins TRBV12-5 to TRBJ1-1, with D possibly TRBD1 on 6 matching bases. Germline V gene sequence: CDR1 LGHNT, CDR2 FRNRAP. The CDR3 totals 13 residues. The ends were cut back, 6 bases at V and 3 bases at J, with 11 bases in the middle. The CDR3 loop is CASGQGWHTEAFF. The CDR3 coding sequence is TGTGCTAGTGGACAGGGATGGCACACTGAAGCTTTCTTT.

In nucleotides, the CDR3 is TGTGCCAGCAGCTTGGACAGGGTATCTGGGGAGCTGTTTTTT. Protein product: CASSLDRVSGELFF. This sequence joins TRBV5-4 and TRBJ2-2; tentative D call: TRBD1 (6 bases). Trimming pared 0 bases from V and 8 bases from J, leaving 11 bases between. The CDR3 consists of 14 residues. Germline V gives CDR1 SGHNT, CDR2 YYREEE (reference sequence).

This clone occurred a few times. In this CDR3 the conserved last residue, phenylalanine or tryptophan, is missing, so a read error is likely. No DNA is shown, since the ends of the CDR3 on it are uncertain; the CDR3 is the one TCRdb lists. The CDR3 here is CASSDGTGARI. V and J are TRBV9 and TRBJ1-1; the table calls TRBD1, which could not be checked here. Germline V gives CDR1 SGDLS, CDR2 YYNGEE. The CDR3 sequence runs 11 residues, both termini included.

The CDR3 DNA reads as TGTGCCAGCAGCTTACCCGAACGTGAGGCGGGGGGAACCTACGAGCAGTACTTC. Encoded protein: CASSLPEREAGGTYEQYF. The V call is TRBV7-3, the J call TRBJ2-7; 8 bases are shared with TRBD2. The junction had 14 bases not matched to a gene; V was cut back by 2 bases and J by 2 bases. The CDR3 has 18 residues. CDR1 and CDR2 (germline): SGHTA, FQGTGA. Full variable domain (missing parts from reference TRBV7-3 and TRBJ2-7): GAGVSQTPSNKVTEKGKYVELRCDPISGHTALYWYRQSLGQGPEFLIYFQGTGAADDSGLPNDRFFAVRPEGSVSTLKIQRTERGDSAVYLCASSLPEREAGGTYEQYFGPGTRLTVT.

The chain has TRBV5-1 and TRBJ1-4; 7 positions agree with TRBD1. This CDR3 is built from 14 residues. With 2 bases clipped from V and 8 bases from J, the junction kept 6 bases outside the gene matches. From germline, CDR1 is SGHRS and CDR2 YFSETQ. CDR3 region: CASSFSTGKEKLFF. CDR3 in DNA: TGCGCCAGCAGCTTTTCGACAGGGAAAGAAAAACTGTTTTTT.